This TCR beta chain was identified during a study of blood T cell repertoires in COVID-19. Individuals aged roughly 18 to 95 years were recruited from 24 US areas. Recovered status in Cohort 3 required two negative PCRs, clearance, or symptom resolution. Generated by immunoSEQ multiplex PCR, the TCRdb table keeps only in-frame clones and is missing some. The sample carries under 300,000 clones, about 89% recorded once. Germline CDR1 MNHNY, CDR2 SVGAGI (reference sequence). This CDR3 comprises 15 residues. V trimming: 5 bases; J trimming: 8 bases; junction bases outside the gene matches: 14. The receptor comes from a man aged 35 to 55 who had recovered from COVID-19. V and J are TRBV6-6 and TRBJ1-2; 7 nucleotides line up with TRBD1. Sequences were obtained from PBMCs or T cells enriched from blood (not recorded which). The chain's CDR3 is CASSGRDSLWGGYTF. CDR3 DNA sequence: TGTGCCAGCAGTGGCCGGGACAGCCTTTGGGGAGGCTACACCTTC.